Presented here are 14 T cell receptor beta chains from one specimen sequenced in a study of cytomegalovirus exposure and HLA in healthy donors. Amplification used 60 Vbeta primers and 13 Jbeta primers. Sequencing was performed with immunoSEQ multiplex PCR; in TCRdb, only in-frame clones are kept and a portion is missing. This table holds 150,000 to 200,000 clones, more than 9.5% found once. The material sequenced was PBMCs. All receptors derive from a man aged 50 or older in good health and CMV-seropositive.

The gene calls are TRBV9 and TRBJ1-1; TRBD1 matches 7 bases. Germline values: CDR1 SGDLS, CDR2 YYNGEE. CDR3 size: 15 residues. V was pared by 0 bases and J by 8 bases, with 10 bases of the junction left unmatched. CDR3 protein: CASSVELRGKGEAFF. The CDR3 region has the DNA TGTGCCAGCAGCGTAGAGCTCAGGGGGAAGGGAGAAGCTTTCTTT.

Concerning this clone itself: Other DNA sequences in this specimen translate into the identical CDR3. The CDR3 here is CASSEGRTSGGLQETQYF. The CDR3 nucleotides are TGTGCCAGCAGTGAAGGCCGGACTAGCGGGGGACTACAAGAGACCCAGTACTTC. The chain uses TRBV2 and TRBJ2-5, with 13 nucleotides matching TRBD2. Germline-derived CDR1 and CDR2 are SNHLY and FYNNEI. The junction had 7 bases not matched to a gene; V was cut back by 1 base and J by 2 bases. The CDR3 is made up of 18 amino acids.

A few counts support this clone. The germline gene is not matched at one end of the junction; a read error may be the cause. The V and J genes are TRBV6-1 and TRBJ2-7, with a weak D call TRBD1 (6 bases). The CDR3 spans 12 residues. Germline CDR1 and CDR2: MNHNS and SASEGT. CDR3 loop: CASSADRFAIHF. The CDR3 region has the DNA TGTGCCAGCAGTGCAGACAGGTTCGCTATTCACTTC.

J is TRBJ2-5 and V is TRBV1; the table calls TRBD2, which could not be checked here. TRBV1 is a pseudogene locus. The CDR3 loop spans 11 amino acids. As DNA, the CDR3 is TGCACCAGCAGCCAGCTCCGGGCCCAGTACTTC. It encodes CTSSQLRAQYF.

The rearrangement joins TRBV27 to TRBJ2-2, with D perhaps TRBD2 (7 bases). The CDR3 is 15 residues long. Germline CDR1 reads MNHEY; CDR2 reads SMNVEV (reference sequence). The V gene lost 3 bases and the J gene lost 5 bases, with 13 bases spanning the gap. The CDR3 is CASSFGGRLTGELFF. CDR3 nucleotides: TGTGCCAGCAGTTTCGGGGGGCGCCTTACCGGGGAGCTGTTTTTT.

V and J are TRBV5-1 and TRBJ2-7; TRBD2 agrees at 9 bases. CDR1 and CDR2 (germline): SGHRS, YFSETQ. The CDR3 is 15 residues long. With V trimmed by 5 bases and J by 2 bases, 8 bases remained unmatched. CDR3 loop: CASRSASGVTYEQYF. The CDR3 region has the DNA TGCGCCAGCAGGTCCGCTAGCGGGGTGACCTACGAGCAGTACTTC.

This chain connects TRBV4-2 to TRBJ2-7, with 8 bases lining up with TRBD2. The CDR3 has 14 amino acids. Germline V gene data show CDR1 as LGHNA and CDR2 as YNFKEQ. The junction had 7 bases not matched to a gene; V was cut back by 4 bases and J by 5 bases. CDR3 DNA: TGTGCCAGCAGCCTCCCCCGCGGGGGGCACGAGCAGTACTTC. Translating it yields CASSLPRGGHEQYF.

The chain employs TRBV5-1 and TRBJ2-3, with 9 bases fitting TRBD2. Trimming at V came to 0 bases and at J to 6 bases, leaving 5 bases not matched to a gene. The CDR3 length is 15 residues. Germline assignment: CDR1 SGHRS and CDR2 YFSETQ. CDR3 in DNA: TGCGCCAGCAGCTTGGGACTAGCGGCCGCCGATACGCAGTATTTT. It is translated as CASSLGLAAADTQYF.

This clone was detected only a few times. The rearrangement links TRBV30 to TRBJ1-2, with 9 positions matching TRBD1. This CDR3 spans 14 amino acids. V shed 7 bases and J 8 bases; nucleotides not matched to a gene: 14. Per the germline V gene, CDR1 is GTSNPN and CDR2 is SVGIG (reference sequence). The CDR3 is CASRNSGQGEGYTF. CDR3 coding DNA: TGTGCCTCTAGAAACTCGGGACAGGGAGAAGGCTACACCTTC.

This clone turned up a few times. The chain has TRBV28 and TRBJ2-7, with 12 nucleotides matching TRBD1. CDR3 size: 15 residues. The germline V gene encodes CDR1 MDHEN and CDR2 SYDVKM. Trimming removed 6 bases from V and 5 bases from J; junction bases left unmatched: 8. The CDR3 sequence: CASSPSGQGANEQYV. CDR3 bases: TGTGCCAGCAGCCCCTCGGGACAGGGGGCGAACGAGCAGTACGTC.

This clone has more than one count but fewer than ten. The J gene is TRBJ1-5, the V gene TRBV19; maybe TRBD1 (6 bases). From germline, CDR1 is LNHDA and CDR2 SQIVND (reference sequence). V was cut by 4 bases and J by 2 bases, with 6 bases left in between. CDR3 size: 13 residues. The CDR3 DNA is TGTGCCAGTAGTAACAGGGGCAATCAGCCCCAGCATTTT. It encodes CASSNRGNQPQHF.

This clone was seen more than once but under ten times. CDR3 bases: TGTGCCAGCAGTGAACAGGGCTACGAGCAGTACTTC. Its protein is CASSEQGYEQYF. The chain combines TRBV25-1 with TRBJ2-5; D is perhaps TRBD1 (5 bases). The DNA end lines up better with TRBJ2-7; the J call may be wrong. There are 12 residues in the CDR3. Germline V lookup: CDR1 MGHDK, CDR2 SYGVNS.

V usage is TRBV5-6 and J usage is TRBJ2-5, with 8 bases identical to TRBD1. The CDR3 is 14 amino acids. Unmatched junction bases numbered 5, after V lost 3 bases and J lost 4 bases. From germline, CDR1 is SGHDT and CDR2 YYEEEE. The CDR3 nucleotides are TGTGCCAGCAGCTCCGACAGGGGAGGAGAGACCCAGTACTTC. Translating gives CASSSDRGGETQYF.

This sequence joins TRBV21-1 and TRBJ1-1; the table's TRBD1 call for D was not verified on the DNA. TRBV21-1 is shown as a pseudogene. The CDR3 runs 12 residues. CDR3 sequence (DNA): TGTGCCAGCCCTACAGGGGACACTGAAGCTTTCTTT. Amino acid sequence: CASPTGDTEAFF.